Below are 12 T cell receptor beta chains sequenced from a single sample in a study of control samples from healthy donors and cancer patients. Repertoires were generated with immunoSEQ multiplex PCR, while TCRdb's copy carries only in-frame clones and drops some. The data show around 170,000 clones, about 86% seen once. Sequenced sample: blood. The receptors shown here come from a woman in her 30s in good health.

The chain links TRBV9 to TRBJ1-1; D is unresolved. Germline CDR1 and CDR2: SGDLS and YYNGEE. The CDR3 is 12 amino acids. Trimming left V 3 bases short and J 8 bases short, with 11 bases between. The CDR3 DNA follows: TGTGCCAGCAGCGGAGACCGGGAAGAAGCTTTCTTT. Protein product: CASSGDREEAFF.

The genes are TRBV28 and TRBJ1-4; D possibly corresponds to TRBD1 (6 bases). V lost 4 bases, J lost 5 bases, and 11 bases lay in between. The CDR3 is 14 residues long. Germline V CDR1 and CDR2: MDHEN, SYDVKM. As DNA, the CDR3 is TGTGCCAGCAGTTCCAGACAGGAGAATGAAAAACTGTTTTTT. Residues: CASSSRQENEKLFF. The variable domain in full, with the rest retrieved from reference TRBV28 and TRBJ1-4, is DVKVTQSSRYLVKRTGEKVFLECVQDMDHENMFWYRQDPGLGLRLIYFSYDVKMKEKGDIPEGYSVSREKKERFSLILESASTNQTSMYLCASSSRQENEKLFFGSGTQLSVL.

The chain joins TRBV23-1 to TRBJ2-5; no clear D. TRBV23-1 has ORF status, its function being uncertain. Trimming removed 0 bases at V and 4 bases at J, with 12 bases between. The CDR3 runs 15 residues. The CDR3 protein is CASSQSQESIETQYF. In DNA, the CDR3 is TGCGCCAGCAGTCAATCGCAGGAGTCTATAGAGACCCAGTACTTC.

The rearrangement joins TRBV4-1 to TRBJ2-5, with D possibly matching TRBD1 (6 bases). Germline CDR1 is MGHRA and CDR2 is YSYEKL. V was cut by 2 bases and J by 2 bases, with 12 bases left in between. The CDR3 is 15 amino acids. The CDR3: CASSQPGTLQETQYF. CDR3 sequence (DNA): TGCGCCAGCAGCCAACCTGGGACACTTCAAGAGACCCAGTACTTC.

V usage is TRBV28 and J usage is TRBJ2-7, with a possible D match to TRBD1 (5 bases). Germline assignment: CDR1 MDHEN and CDR2 SYDVKM. The V end was cut by 5 bases, the J end by 3 bases, with 14 bases between. The CDR3 runs to 14 residues. DNA of the CDR3: TGTGCCAGCAGTCGACCCAACGACAGCTACGAGCAGTACTTC. Protein product: CASSRPNDSYEQYF.

A single count supports this clone. This rearrangement joins TRBV5-4 to TRBJ2-2; the D gene is possibly TRBD1 (5 bases). Per germline, CDR1 SGHNT and CDR2 YYREEE (reference sequence). Trimming removed 4 bases from V and 1 base from J, with 11 bases in between. The CDR3 is 15 amino acids. The CDR3 sequence is CASSMAGQNTGELFF. In DNA form, the CDR3 reads TGTGCCAGCAGCATGGCAGGGCAGAACACCGGGGAGCTGTTTTTT.

With regard to this clone: The sample contains more than one DNA sequence encoding this CDR3. This chain uses TRBV13 with TRBJ2-1; D unclear. Germline CDR1 is PRHDT and CDR2 is FYEKMQ (reference sequence). The V end lost 0 bases, the J end lost 3 bases, and 9 bases lay between the germline ends. The CDR3 covers 15 residues. CDR3 amino acids: CASSLGVGGYNEQFF. Written as DNA, the CDR3 is TGTGCCAGCAGCTTAGGGGTCGGCGGCTACAATGAGCAGTTCTTC. The whole variable domain, filled in from reference TRBV13 and TRBJ2-1, reads AAGVIQSPRHLIKEKRETATLKCYPIPRHDTVYWYQQGPGQDPQFLISFYEKMQSDKGSIPDRFSAQQFSDYHSELNMSSLELGDSALYFCASSLGVGGYNEQFFGPGTRLTVL.

This chain links TRBV27 with TRBJ2-3; TRBD2 aligns across 9 bases. Trimming removed 2 bases from V and 4 bases from J; junction bases left unmatched: 4. Germline CDR1 and CDR2: MNHEY and SMNVEV (reference sequence). The CDR3 has 15 residues. The CDR3 DNA is TGTGCCAGCAGTTTAGCGGGAGGGCCGGCAGATACGCAGTATTTT. It yields the protein CASSLAGGPADTQYF.

V usage is TRBV11-2 and J usage is TRBJ1-2, with TRBD1 identical over 8 bases. CDR1 and CDR2 (germline): SGHAT, FQNNGV. CDR3 length: 14 amino acids. V shed 4 bases, J shed 3 bases, and the junction held 4 bases outside the gene matches. The CDR3 DNA reads TGTGCCAGCAGCTCACAGGGGGATGACTATGGCTACACCTTC. This translates into CASSSQGDDYGYTF.

The rearrangement uses TRBV2 and TRBJ1-5; a possible D gene is TRBD1 (6 bases). The V gene lost 2 bases and the J gene lost 3 bases, with 8 bases spanning the gap. CDR3 length equals 14 residues. Germline V gene data show CDR1 as SNHLY and CDR2 as FYNNEI. The CDR3 DNA reads TGTGCCAGCAGTGAAAGGACAGTCAATCAGCCCCAGCATTTT. Translated, it gives CASSERTVNQPQHF.

The J gene is TRBJ2-1, the V gene TRBV5-1; perhaps TRBD2 as D (5 bases). V was clipped by 1 base and J by 7 bases, with 12 bases between them. The germline gives CDR1 SGHRS, CDR2 YFSETQ. This CDR3 region has 14 residues. The CDR3 DNA sequence: TGCGCCAGCAGCTTGCAGCGGAAGCCAAATGAGCAGTTCTTC. It specifies CASSLQRKPNEQFF. Combining the CDR3 with reference TRBV5-1 and TRBJ2-1 gives the whole variable domain KAGVTQTPRYLIKTRGQQVTLSCSPISGHRSVSWYQQTPGQGLQFLFEYFSETQRNKGNFPGRFSGRQFSNSRSEMNVSTLELGDSALYLCASSLQRKPNEQFFGPGTRLTVL.

This clone is a singleton in its sample. The rearrangement links TRBV24-1 to TRBJ2-5; D is unresolved. This CDR3 contains 13 residues. Germline CDR1 reads KGHDR; CDR2 reads SFDVKD. Trimming cost V 6 bases and J 4 bases, with 11 bases left between them. The DNA for the CDR3 is TGTGCCACCAGTAACCCCCCCACAGAGACCCAGTACTTC. Its protein product is CATSNPPTETQYF.